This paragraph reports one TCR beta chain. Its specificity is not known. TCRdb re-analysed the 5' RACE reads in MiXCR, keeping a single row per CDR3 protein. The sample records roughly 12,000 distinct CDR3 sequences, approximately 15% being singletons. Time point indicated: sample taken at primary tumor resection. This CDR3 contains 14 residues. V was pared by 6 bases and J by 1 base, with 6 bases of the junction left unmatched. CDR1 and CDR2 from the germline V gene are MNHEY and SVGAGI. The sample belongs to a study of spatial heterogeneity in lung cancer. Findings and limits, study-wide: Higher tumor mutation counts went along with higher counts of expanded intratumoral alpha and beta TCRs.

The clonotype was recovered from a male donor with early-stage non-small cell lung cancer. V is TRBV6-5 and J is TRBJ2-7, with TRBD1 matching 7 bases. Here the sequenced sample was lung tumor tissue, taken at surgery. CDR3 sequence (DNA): TGTGCCAGCAGACAGACAGGGAGTTCCTACGAGCAGTACTTC. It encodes CASRQTGSSYEQYF.